This TCR beta chain was sequenced during a study of T cell responses to AZD1222 COVID-19 vaccine (dated by TCRdb to about 2021). With respect to the entire study: AZD1222 recipients with second doses at about 4 weeks or about 12 weeks were pooled, because spike-specific TCR depth and breadth did not differ between schedules. A total of about 240 trial participants underwent TCR sequencing, of whom about 210 received two doses of AZD1222 and about 25 received two doses of the MenACWY control vaccine. Enrollment into the trials was organized by age into subgroups of 18-55, 56-69 and 70-plus years, and those subgroups contained about 160, 30 and 59 TCR-sequenced participants, respectively.

Relative to germline, V is missing 1 base and J is missing 1 base, with 2 bases of the junction outside any gene match. Measured from the cysteine to the phenylalanine, the CDR3 is 15 residues long. This entry keeps only the CDR3 DNA: 45 bases, framed from base 1. CDR1 and CDR2 were assigned from the germline V gene as MGHRA and YSYEKL. Interpreted using the paper, the time point label stands for: baseline before first vaccination. Samples from vaccinated people were obtained from the UK trials COV001 and COV002, which included a single-blind randomized controlled phase 2/3 trial of AZD1222 (ChAdOx1 nCoV-19) in healthy adults. Trial participant PBMC samples were collected at day 0 and day 28 after the second dose for TCRbeta chain sequencing. Worth noting for this clone: Its antigen is not yet known. Per-base quality was not reported, and no clone a single base away is much larger than it.

General findings and caveats noted by the study authors: The 56-69-year group was small, and its depth increase did not reach significance, likely because of low power. Because no samples from the day 14 peak response were available, repertoires could be characterized only after the peak T cell response. Reportedly, almost half of the unique spike-specific TCRs recognized epitopes lying outside the regions that are mutated in the B.1.351 and B.1.1.7 variants. Participants were mostly white British, with more females than males. The authors suggested clonal diversity may have been underestimated. CD4 TCRs associated with the vaccine covered the entire spike protein, and the dominant responses were in regions 160-218 and 743-854. Only 5 to 7 AZD1222 recipients were SARS-CoV-2 seropositive at baseline, limiting conclusions about previously exposed vaccinees. A significant rise in spike-specific TCR breadth and depth was observed after two AZD1222 doses relative to day 0 and relative to MenACWY recipients.

The CDR3 regions of human TCRbeta chains were analyzed by immunosequencing. Per the original workflow: Repertoire TCRs were checked for matches against a reference library of SARS-CoV-2-specific TCRs that had been generated using the MIRA antigen-specificity platform. Breadth was defined as the fraction of unique TCRs that were SARS-CoV-2-associated, and depth was defined as the fraction of total T cells that were SARS-CoV-2-associated. Using the MIRA data, each spike-specific TCR was assigned both to the spike region to which the TCR was reactive and to a CD4 or CD8 class. Log10-transformed breadth and depth values were compared by one-way ANOVA with Sidak's multiple comparisons tests. The clones in this table, taken by TCRdb from immuneACCESS, are in-frame only. Not every clone is retained; where verified, under half of the shortfall comes from an unresolved V gene, and the cause of the rest is unknown. The DNA gave D and trimming, while V, J and clone size come from that table. The sample table lists some 150,000 clones, under 95% of them with a count of one. The top ten hold less than 2% of the sample.

Rearrangement joined TRBV4-1 to TRBJ1-1, with 8 junctional bases fitting TRBD1. This sequence was found in an adult in good health. This sample comprised peripheral blood, obtained on day 0 of AZD1222 vaccination. The DNA is TGCGCCAGCAGCCAAGCGGACAGGGAGAACACTGAAGCTTTCTTT. Its translation is CASSQADRENTEAFF.